A single sample is the source of the 8 T cell receptor beta chains below, sequenced in a study of blood T cell repertoires in COVID-19. Libraries were prepared by immunoSEQ multiplex PCR; TCRdb keeps only in-frame clonotypes and omits some of them. In the table there are some 170,000 clones, approximately 78% of which are singletons. Sequencing was performed on PBMCs or T cells enriched from blood (not recorded which). The origin of the receptors is a woman in her forties or fifties who had recovered from COVID-19.

CDR3 in DNA: TGTGCCAGCAGCTTAGGGGGGAGCAATACCTACGAGCAGTTCTTC. This sequence encodes CASSLGGSNTYEQFF. The V and J genes are TRBV7-3 and TRBJ2-1; possible D gene TRBD2, 6 bases. There are 15 residues in the CDR3. Germline V lookup: CDR1 SGHTA, CDR2 FQGTGA. V was trimmed by 2 bases and J by 10 bases, leaving 18 bases between them.

V and J are TRBV5-1 and TRBJ2-1, with TRBD2 matching over 8 bases. This CDR3 is built from 17 residues. From germline, CDR1 is SGHRS and CDR2 YFSETQ. V shed 2 bases and J 0 bases; nucleotides not matched to a gene: 7. CDR3 sequence (DNA): TGCGCCAGCAGCTTCCCTAGGACTAGCAGCTCCTACAATGAGCAGTTCTTC. Its protein is CASSFPRTSSSYNEQFF.

V gene TRBV28 combines with J gene TRBJ2-2; D is undetermined. V gave up 8 bases and J gave up 5 bases, with 18 bases separating them. Germline V gene sequence: CDR1 MDHEN, CDR2 SYDVKM. The CDR3 runs to 15 residues. CDR3 sequence reads: CASSRRVPRTGELFF. The CDR3 DNA sequence: TGTGCCAGCTCTCGACGGGTACCGAGGACCGGGGAGCTGTTTTTT.

The V and J genes are TRBV4-1 and TRBJ2-7; weak D call: TRBD2 (6 bases). CDR3 length: 17 residues. The V end lost 4 bases, the J end lost 1 base, and 20 bases lay between the germline ends. The germline V gene encodes CDR1 MGHRA and CDR2 YSYEKL. In nucleotides, the CDR3 is TGCGCCAGCAGCCCTATCGAATCCGGGGGTGGGTCCTACGAGCAGTACTTC. Amino acids: CASSPIESGGGSYEQYF.

This rearrangement joins TRBV28 to TRBJ1-4; a possible D gene is TRBD1 (5 bases). Germline CDR1 reads MDHEN; CDR2 reads SYDVKM. The CDR3 spans 13 residues. The ends were cut back, 6 bases at V and 7 bases at J, with 12 bases in the middle. CDR3 residues: CASRGGVGEKLFF. CDR3 sequence (DNA): TGTGCCAGCAGGGGAGGGGTAGGTGAAAAACTGTTTTTT.

The J gene is TRBJ2-1, the V gene TRBV30, with 8 bases that match TRBD2. This CDR3 spans 14 amino acids. The germline CDR1 and CDR2 sequences are GTSNPN and SVGIG (reference sequence). V was clipped by 3 bases and J by 4 bases; unmatched bases: 5. In nucleotides, the CDR3 is TGTGCCTGGAGCTCTAAGCGGGGGTACAATGAGCAGTTCTTC. Protein product: CAWSSKRGYNEQFF.

The rearrangement links TRBV19 to TRBJ1-6; possible D gene TRBD1, 6 bases. CDR3 length equals 16 residues. The germline V gene encodes CDR1 LNHDA and CDR2 SQIVND (reference sequence). V lost 7 bases to trimming and J lost 7 bases, with 20 bases between them. The chain's CDR3 is CASTRTVNRGNSPLHF. The DNA for the CDR3 is TGTGCCAGTACCCGGACAGTTAATAGAGGAAATTCACCCCTCCACTTT.

This chain uses TRBV18 with TRBJ2-2, with D possibly being TRBD1 (5 bases). Trimming left V 6 bases short and J 1 base short, with 9 bases between. The CDR3 runs to 14 residues. Germline V CDR1 and CDR2: KGHSH, LQKENI. The CDR3 nucleotides read TGTGCCAGCTCCCCTACAGGGAACACCGGGGAGCTGTTTTTT. Protein sequence: CASSPTGNTGELFF.